One and the same sample provided the 18 T cell receptor beta chains below, sequenced in a study of cytomegalovirus exposure and HLA in healthy donors (dated by TCRdb to between 2016 and 2019). The library was built by means of the immunoSEQ multiplex PCR assay. For the multiplex PCR, a mixture combining 60 forward primers for TCR Vbeta segments and 13 reverse primers for TCR Jbeta segments was used. The source is immuneACCESS, and TCRdb retained only in-frame sequences with V and J called. Part of the clones is not carried over; for the studies checked, unresolved V genes explain less than half of this, and the remainder is unexplained. The sample table shows about 110,000 clones, and roughly 80% are seen once. The top ten hold 20% to 25% of the sample. Sequencing used PBMCs. These receptors were obtained from a man under 40 in good health and CMV-seropositive.

This sequence joins TRBV2 and TRBJ2-7; weak D call: TRBD2 (6 bases). Deletions cut 5 bases from V and 3 bases from J, with 14 bases between. Germline-derived CDR1 and CDR2 are SNHLY and FYNNEI. This CDR3 has 14 amino acids. The CDR3 DNA sequence: TGTGCCAGCAGTCAGACTAGGGGATTCTACGAGCAGTACTTC. As protein: CASSQTRGFYEQYF.

The J gene is TRBJ2-5, the V gene TRBV6-1; 10 bases are a match to TRBD2. V dropped 5 bases and J dropped 4; count of bases not matched to a gene: 7. The CDR3 totals 15 residues. Germline-derived CDR1 and CDR2 are MNHNS and SASEGT. The CDR3 coding sequence is TGTGCCAGCAGTCTAGCGGGAGAGGTGGTAGAGACCCAGTACTTC. Residues: CASSLAGEVVETQYF.

V gene TRBV6-5 combines with J gene TRBJ2-3, with 8 positions matching TRBD2. From germline, CDR1 is MNHEY and CDR2 SVGAGI. This CDR3 has 14 residues. V was clipped by 5 bases and J by 1 base; unmatched bases: 2. The CDR3 DNA is TGTGCCAGCAGTCGAGCGGGGGGCACAGATACGCAGTATTTT. It yields the protein CASSRAGGTDTQYF.

The chain links TRBV7-9 to TRBJ1-2; D unclear. Trimming removed 3 bases at V and 8 bases at J, with 7 bases between. This CDR3 has 11 amino acids. CDR1 and CDR2 (germline): SEHNR, FQNEAQ (reference sequence). CDR3 nucleotide sequence: TGTGCCAGCAGCTTGAGGGAAGGCTACACCTTC. This codes for CASSLREGYTF. Together with reference TRBV7-9 and TRBJ1-2, the CDR3 gives the full variable domain: DTGVSQNPRHKITKRGQNVTFRCDPISEHNRLYWYRQTLGQGPEFLTYFQNEAQLEKSRLLSDRFSAERPKGSFSTLEIQRTEQGDSAMYLCASSLREGYTFGSGTRLTVV.

The chain is built from TRBV19 and TRBJ1-1; 11 bases line up with TRBD1. The trim removed 5 bases at V and 6 bases at J, leaving 5 bases unmatched. Per germline, CDR1 LNHDA and CDR2 SQIVND (reference sequence). The CDR3 is 14 amino acids. The CDR3 sequence: CASSFGQGAAEAFF. CDR3 DNA sequence: TGTGCCAGTAGTTTCGGACAGGGGGCCGCTGAAGCTTTCTTT.

The sample holds a few counts of this clone. This chain joins TRBV4-1 and TRBJ1-5; TRBD1 agrees at 9 bases. The CDR3 spans 17 residues. V trimming: 4 bases; J trimming: 0 bases; junction bases outside the gene matches: 7. Per the germline V gene, CDR1 is MGHRA and CDR2 is YSYEKL. The CDR3 protein is CASSLRDRDSSNQPQHF. For the CDR3, the DNA is TGCGCCAGCAGCCTAAGGGACAGGGATTCTAGCAATCAGCCCCAGCATTTT.

The rearrangement uses TRBV2 and TRBJ2-5; TRBD2 is a possible D gene (6 bases). Germline-derived CDR1 and CDR2 are SNHLY and FYNNEI. The CDR3 extends over 17 amino acids. With 1 base removed from V and 0 bases from J, the gap between germline ends came to 15 bases. CDR3 region: CASSEGPETRYQETQYF. The DNA of the CDR3 is TGTGCCAGCAGTGAAGGCCCCGAGACTAGATACCAAGAGACCCAGTACTTC. The whole variable domain, filled in from reference TRBV2 and TRBJ2-5, reads EPEVTQTPSHQVTQMGQEVILRCVPISNHLYFYWYRQILGQKVEFLVSFYNNEISEKSEIFDDQFSVERPDGSNFTLKIRSTKLEDSAMYFCASSEGPETRYQETQYFGPGTRLLVL.

This chain joins TRBV30 and TRBJ1-5; D is possibly TRBD1 (6 bases). V gave up 2 bases and J gave up 6 bases, with 8 bases separating them. The CDR3 has 12 residues. CDR1 is GTSNPN, CDR2 SVGIG, per germline (reference sequence). The CDR3 DNA sequence: TGTGCCTGGAGTACAGGGCCTCAGCCCCAGCATTTT. Its translation is CAWSTGPQPQHF.

The chain recombines TRBV6-5 with TRBJ2-3; a possible D gene is TRBD2 (5 bases). This CDR3 region has 13 residues. Germline values: CDR1 MNHEY, CDR2 SVGAGI. The ends were cut back, 7 bases at V and 3 bases at J, with 11 bases in the middle. This chain's CDR3 is CASMGRGTDTQYF. In nucleotides, the CDR3 is TGTGCCAGCATGGGTCGGGGAACAGATACGCAGTATTTT.

The rearrangement uses TRBV10-2 and TRBJ2-7; possibly TRBD1 for D (6 bases). The germline CDR1 and CDR2 sequences are WSHSY and SAAADI. V was pared by 5 bases and J by 4 bases, with 12 bases between. The CDR3 length is 13 residues. The DNA of the CDR3 is TGCGCCAGCAGTCCACAGGGCATTTACGAGCAGTACGTC. Translation: CASSPQGIYEQYV.

The chain combines TRBV28 with TRBJ1-2; 9 bases are a match to TRBD1. V shed 3 bases and J 5 bases; nucleotides not matched to a gene: 7. This CDR3 comprises 15 residues. Germline V CDR1 and CDR2: MDHEN, SYDVKM. DNA for the CDR3: TGTGCCAGCAGTTTTACAGGGGGCTGGGGTTATGGCTACACCTTC. Its translation: CASSFTGGWGYGYTF.

J is TRBJ2-7 and V is TRBV20-1, with a possible D match to TRBD1 (5 bases). The CDR3 is 11 residues long. The germline V gene has CDR1 DFQATT and CDR2 SNEGSKA (reference sequence). The CDR3 loop reads CSSGRAYEQYF. CDR3 DNA sequence: TGCTCTTCCGGCAGGGCCTACGAGCAGTACTTC.

The chain is built from TRBV9 and TRBJ1-4; D may be TRBD1 (5 bases). Germline CDR1 and CDR2: SGDLS and YYNGEE. The V end was cut by 3 bases, the J end by 5 bases, with 11 bases between. The CDR3 sequence is 14 residues long. In DNA form, the CDR3 reads TGTGCCAGCAGCGCTGTGGGGCAAAATGAAAAACTGTTTTTT. As protein: CASSAVGQNEKLFF.

The chain links TRBV19 to TRBJ2-1, with D possibly TRBD1 on 5 matching bases. Trimming removed 3 bases from V and 5 bases from J, with 14 bases in between. From germline, CDR1 is LNHDA and CDR2 SQIVND (reference sequence). The CDR3 is 15 amino acids. The CDR3 is CASSIFRVANNEQFF. The CDR3 nucleotides read TGTGCCAGTAGTATCTTCAGGGTTGCGAACAATGAGCAGTTCTTC.

The chain recombines TRBV7-9 with TRBJ1-5; D may be TRBD1 (6 bases). From germline, CDR1 is SEHNR and CDR2 FQNEAQ (reference sequence). The CDR3 runs 15 residues. V was pared by 3 bases and J by 3 bases, with 12 bases between. The CDR3 spells CASSFTGTTNQPQHF. CDR3 DNA: TGTGCCAGCAGCTTTACAGGGACCACCAATCAGCCCCAGCATTTT.

V gene TRBV6-5 combines with J gene TRBJ1-6; no definite D call. The length of the CDR3 is 15 residues. Germline V gene lookup returns CDR1 MNHEY and CDR2 SVGAGI. Between the trimmed V and J ends, which lost 1 base and 7 bases, there was a span of 11 bases. The CDR3 coding sequence is TGTGCCAGCAGTTACTGGGGAGGAGACAATTCACCCCTCCACTTT. This gives the protein CASSYWGGDNSPLHF.

The V gene is TRBV10-2, the J gene TRBJ2-1; 8 nucleotides align to TRBD2. The V and J ends lost 1 base and 7 bases, in that order; junction bases with no gene match: 9. Looked up from germline, CDR1 is WSHSY and CDR2 is SAAADI. The CDR3 consists of 16 residues. In DNA form, the CDR3 reads TGCGCCAGCAGTGAGTGGGTAGCGGGGTTCGGAAATGAGCAGTTCTTC. Its translation: CASSEWVAGFGNEQFF.

The CDR3 sequence is CASSPRHPAGGSYEQYV. CDR3 nucleotide sequence: TGTGCCAGCTCACCACGACACCCGGCGGGGGGCTCCTACGAGCAGTACGTC. The chain employs TRBV18 and TRBJ2-7; 8 bases map to TRBD2. V dropped 1 base and J dropped 0; count of bases not matched to a gene: 8. The CDR3 spans 17 residues. Germline CDR1 is KGHSH and CDR2 is LQKENI.